This T cell receptor beta chain was sequenced during a study of T cells after yellow fever vaccination. A process of 5'RACE template switching, which added a universal primer site and UMIs, was used to make TCR cDNA. TCRdb redid the calling of the 5' RACE reads with MiXCR, one entry per CDR3 protein. The table lists hundreds of thousands of distinct CDR3 sequences, 17% of them singletons, with about 18% in the top ten. Points on this clonotype: Antigen unknown.

Germline assignment: CDR1 LNHDA and CDR2 SQIVND (reference sequence). The CDR3 runs to 14 residues. V gave up 7 bases and J gave up 2 bases, with 13 bases separating them. Study results and caveats: Most primary-vaccination clones reappeared after the booster (just under 98% CD4, roughly 90% CD8). Only a small proportion of the clonotypes turned up in both the CD4 and the CD8 compartments, likely arising from convergent recombination.

The J gene is TRBJ2-3, the V gene TRBV19; D assignment may be TRBD1 or TRBD2 (6 bases each). The source was PBMCs, collected 5 days after the first yellow fever vaccination. The TCR sequence derives from a man between 18 and 29 years old who received the YFV17D yellow fever vaccine. The CDR3 spells CASKLGGPTDTQYF. In nucleotides, the CDR3 is TGTGCCAGTAAGCTGGGGGGCCCCACAGATACGCAGTATTTT.